This entry lists 29 T cell receptor beta chains sequenced from one sample in a study of graft-versus-host responses after intestinal transplantation. Antigens of these TCRs are unknown. Only in-frame clones appear in the TCRdb table, and some are missing; sequencing was by immunoSEQ multiplex PCR. The sample includes more than 65,000 clones, roughly 87% of them seen just once. Here the sequenced sample was unstimulated CD8+ T cells sorted from spleen or lymph node cells, taken before intestinal transplant. The receptor source for this set is a human donor who received an intestinal transplant.

This CDR3 is CASAGTAAYEQYF. In DNA, the CDR3 is TGTGCCAGCGCCGGGACAGCAGCCTACGAGCAGTACTTC. The chain carries TRBV6-6 and TRBJ2-5; 7 nucleotides match TRBD1. The end of the DNA is better explained by TRBJ2-7, so the J call may be wrong. Germline CDR1 and CDR2: MNHNY and SVGAGI (reference sequence). The CDR3 is 13 amino acids.

The rearrangement joins TRBV4-2 to TRBJ1-3; D gene ambiguous. V lost 1 base to trimming and J lost 9 bases, with 16 bases between them. CDR3 length equals 15 residues. Germline-derived CDR1 and CDR2 are LGHNA and YNFKEQ. For the CDR3, the DNA is TGTGCCAGCAGCCAAGTGGGTCGCCGCCGGGGCACCATATATTTT. Amino acid sequence: CASSQVGRRRGTIYF.

This chain links TRBV29-1 with TRBJ1-1; 7 bases match TRBD1. Trimming removed 5 bases from V and 1 base from J; junction bases left unmatched: 4. Germline CDR1 is SQVTM and CDR2 is ANQGSEA. The CDR3 is 13 amino acids. The CDR3 DNA follows: TGCAGCGTTTACGGGACAGCGAACACTGAAGCTTTCTTT. It codes for CSVYGTANTEAFF.

The V call is TRBV12-5, the J call TRBJ1-2, with unresolved D. The germline gives CDR1 LGHNT, CDR2 FRNRAP. V was cut by 0 bases and J by 8 bases, with 19 bases left in between. The CDR3 has 16 residues. DNA of the CDR3: TGTGCTAGTGGTTTGGTGGCGGGCAGCCAAGGAGGGGGCTACACCTTC. This encodes CASGLVAGSQGGGYTF.

This clone appeared a single time. The chain carries TRBV7-2 and TRBJ1-5, with D unresolved. The germline CDR1 and CDR2 sequences are SGHTA and FQGNSA. The CDR3 runs to 13 residues. Trimming cost V 1 base and J 7 bases, with 8 bases left between them. The chain's CDR3 is CASSLVPRQPQHF. CDR3 bases: TGTGCCAGCAGCTTAGTGCCGAGGCAGCCCCAGCATTTT.

V and J are TRBV5-1 and TRBJ2-2; 7 nucleotides match TRBD2. V trimming: 1 base; J trimming: 0 bases; junction bases outside the gene matches: 9. The length of the CDR3 is 18 residues. Germline CDR1 SGHRS, CDR2 YFSETQ. CDR3 sequence (DNA): TGCGCCAGCAGCTTGCCACCGCTAGCGGTGTCGAACACCGGGGAGCTGTTTTTT. Its translation: CASSLPPLAVSNTGELFF.

This rearrangement joins TRBV27 to TRBJ1-1; 7 bases match TRBD1. The V and J ends lost 7 bases and 3 bases, in that order; junction bases with no gene match: 8. CDR1 and CDR2 from the germline V gene are MNHEY and SMNVEV (reference sequence). This CDR3 contains 14 residues. CDR3 nucleotides: TGTGCCAGCACCCTCGGACAGGCCGACACTGAAGCTTTCTTT. This translates into CASTLGQADTEAFF.

A note on this clone: A junction boundary mismatches the germline segment, possibly from a read error. The J gene is TRBJ2-7, the V gene TRBV7-7, with D possibly being TRBD2 (5 bases). The length of the CDR3 is 15 residues. Germline CDR1 SSHAT, CDR2 FNYEAQ (reference sequence). This CDR3 reads CASSLGAEGSYEQYF. The CDR3 DNA is TGTGCTAGCAGCCTAGGAGCCGAGGGCAGCTACGAGCAGTACTTC.

The table lists this clone with a count of one. V is TRBV5-5 and J is TRBJ1-5; D is undetermined. Per the germline V gene, CDR1 is SGHKS and CDR2 is YYEKEE (reference sequence). CDR3 size: 15 residues. The ends were cut back, 1 base at V and 4 bases at J, with 12 bases in the middle. The CDR3 loop reads CASSLSGYPNQPQHF. CDR3 nucleotide sequence: TGTGCCAGCAGCTTGAGCGGTTACCCAAATCAGCCCCAGCATTTT.

The rearrangement joins TRBV2 to TRBJ1-5, with 7 bases fitting TRBD1. Germline values: CDR1 SNHLY, CDR2 FYNNEI. J lost 5 bases, V lost 8 bases, and 3 bases had no gene match. The length of the CDR3 is 12 residues. The CDR3 sequence: CASGQEDQPQHF. The CDR3 DNA follows: TGTGCCAGCGGACAGGAGGATCAGCCCCAGCATTTT.

The chain is built from TRBV6-5 and TRBJ2-3; 7 nucleotides line up with TRBD2. With V trimmed by 6 bases and J by 0 bases, 6 bases remained unmatched. CDR3 length: 15 amino acids. Germline CDR1 and CDR2: MNHEY and SVGAGI. In nucleotides, the CDR3 is TGTGCCAGCAGGCAAGGGACTACCAGCACAGATACGCAGTATTTT. Protein: CASRQGTTSTDTQYF.

The rearrangement joins TRBV5-6 to TRBJ1-5, with D possibly TRBD1 on 5 matching bases. The CDR3 length is 15 residues. V was cut by 0 bases and J by 2 bases, with 9 bases left in between. Germline V gives CDR1 SGHDT, CDR2 YYEEEE. The CDR3 nucleotides are TGTGCCAGCAGCTTGGGGGGCAGAGGCAATCAGCCCCAGCATTTT. It specifies CASSLGGRGNQPQHF.

The V call is TRBV20-1, the J call TRBJ1-1; no clear D gene. Germline V gives CDR1 DFQATT, CDR2 SNEGSKA (reference sequence). Trimming took off 3 bases at V and 11 bases at J, with 13 bases between the two ends. This CDR3 spans 11 amino acids. CDR3 in amino acids: CSARAPREAFF. The CDR3 bases are TGCAGTGCTAGGGCCCCCCGGGAGGCTTTCTTT.

The V and J genes are TRBV29-1 and TRBJ2-7; TRBD1 is a possible D gene (6 bases). Germline V gives CDR1 SQVTM, CDR2 ANQGSEA. CDR3 length: 15 residues. V shed 7 bases and J shed 0 bases, with 19 bases lying between them. The CDR3, as DNA: TGCAGCGCGACCGGGACATCTTCAAGCTCCTACGAGCAGTACTTC. Amino acid sequence: CSATGTSSSSYEQYF.

This clone has just one count. The genes are TRBV4-1 and TRBJ2-2, with 12 bases aligning to TRBD2. Per germline, CDR1 MGHRA and CDR2 YSYEKL. Trimming at V came to 3 bases and at J to 7 bases, leaving 6 bases not matched to a gene. The CDR3 is 16 residues long. CDR3 nucleotide sequence: TGCGCCAGCAGCCACGCTAGCGGGGGGGCCGGCGGGGAGCTGTTTTTT. Translation: CASSHASGGAGGELFF.

This clone occurred a few times. The rearrangement uses TRBV27 and TRBJ2-7; D might be TRBD2 (6 bases). CDR3 length: 13 amino acids. The germline CDR1 and CDR2 sequences are MNHEY and SMNVEV (reference sequence). Trimming cost V 2 bases and J 5 bases, with 10 bases left between them. The CDR3 here is CASSLGGADEQYF. As DNA, the CDR3 is TGTGCCAGCAGTTTAGGCGGGGCGGACGAGCAGTACTTC.

The chain couples TRBV29-1 to TRBJ1-1; no clear D. Per germline, CDR1 SQVTM and CDR2 ANQGSEA. This CDR3 is built from 13 residues. Trimming cost V 4 bases and J 1 base, with 10 bases left between them. The CDR3 DNA follows: TGCAGCGTTGGCCCCGGTGGGAACACTGAAGCTTTCTTT. Its translation is CSVGPGGNTEAFF. Full variable domain (remainder filled in from reference TRBV29-1 and TRBJ1-1): SAVISQKPSRDICQRGTSLTIQCQVDSQVTMMFWYRQQPGQSLTLIATANQGSEATYESGFVIDKFPISRPNLTFSTLTVSNMSPEDSSIYLCSVGPGGNTEAFFGQGTRLTVV.

The V and J genes are TRBV5-1 and TRBJ2-3; TRBD1 aligns across 8 bases. This CDR3 has 17 residues. The V and J ends lost 2 bases and 5 bases, in that order; junction bases with no gene match: 13. Per the germline V gene, CDR1 is SGHRS and CDR2 is YFSETQ. CDR3: CASSFEATGEVGDTQYF. CDR3 bases: TGCGCCAGCAGCTTTGAAGCGACAGGGGAGGTGGGAGATACGCAGTATTTT.

This clone was counted once. The chain combines TRBV29-1 with TRBJ2-1; 10 bases match TRBD2. The CDR3 loop spans 15 amino acids. The V gene end was trimmed by 7 bases and the J gene end by 6 bases; junction bases not matched to a gene: 12. Germline CDR1 SQVTM, CDR2 ANQGSEA. CDR3 in DNA: TGCAGCGGTGATACTCTAGCGGGGGTCGGCAATGAGCAGTTCTTC. This translates into CSGDTLAGVGNEQFF.

The chain carries TRBV27 and TRBJ2-2, with TRBD2 as a possible D gene (5 bases). The CDR3 runs to 14 residues. The V gene lost 7 bases and the J gene lost 8 bases, with 17 bases spanning the gap. Germline-derived CDR1 and CDR2 are MNHEY and SMNVEV (reference sequence). DNA of the CDR3: TGTGCCAGCACCGTCGGTCCCGGAGGAGGGGAGCTGTTTTTT. Translation: CASTVGPGGGELFF.

This clone was detected once. The chain uses TRBV5-6 and TRBJ1-1; D perhaps matches TRBD1 (6 bases). The germline CDR1 and CDR2 sequences are SGHDT and YYEEEE. Deletions cut 0 bases from V and 0 bases from J, with 6 bases between. This CDR3 is built from 14 residues. The CDR3 region is CASSLGGLNTEAFF. Written as DNA, the CDR3 is TGTGCCAGCAGCTTGGGGGGGCTGAACACTGAAGCTTTCTTT. Filled out from reference TRBV5-6 and TRBJ1-1, the complete variable domain reads DAGVTQSPTHLIKTRGQQVTLRCSPKSGHDTVSWYQQALGQGPQFIFQYYEEEERQRGNFPDRFSGHQFPNYSSELNVNALLLGDSALYLCASSLGGLNTEAFFGQGTRLTVV.

The rearrangement links TRBV4-1 to TRBJ2-3; 10 bases fit TRBD2. Germline loops: CDR1 MGHRA, CDR2 YSYEKL. This CDR3 comprises 17 residues. With V trimmed by 4 bases and J by 4 bases, 11 bases remained unmatched. CDR3 loop: CASSLLPAGGGADTQYF. CDR3 DNA: TGCGCCAGCAGCCTACTCCCAGCGGGGGGGGGCGCAGATACGCAGTATTTT.

The chain uses TRBV27 and TRBJ1-3, with 7 bases aligning to TRBD1. CDR1 MNHEY and CDR2 SMNVEV come from the germline V gene (reference sequence). V dropped 4 bases and J dropped 0; count of bases not matched to a gene: 9. This CDR3 is built from 17 residues. In DNA form, the CDR3 reads TGTGCCAGCAGTTCTGGGGCGGGGACAGCCTCTGGAAACACCATATATTTT. As protein: CASSSGAGTASGNTIYF.

This clone was detected only once. The chain links TRBV9 to TRBJ1-1; possible D gene TRBD1, 5 bases. Trimming removed 3 bases at V and 1 base at J, with 13 bases between. Germline V gives CDR1 SGDLS, CDR2 YYNGEE. The CDR3 runs to 15 residues. In DNA form, the CDR3 reads TGTGCCAGCAGCGCTGTAGGACAACCGAACACTGAAGCTTTCTTT. It codes for CASSAVGQPNTEAFF.

The chain employs TRBV11-1 and TRBJ1-2; 7 nucleotides agree with TRBD1. This CDR3 is built from 14 residues. From germline, CDR1 is SGHAT and CDR2 FQDESV (reference sequence). The V and J ends lost 10 bases and 8 bases, in that order; junction bases with no gene match: 16. The CDR3 DNA reads TGTGCCACCGATCCGGCGACAGGGCTGTACGGCTACACCTTC. Protein product: CATDPATGLYGYTF. The entire variable domain, with the rest obtained from reference TRBV11-1 and TRBJ1-2, is as follows: EAEVAQSPRYKITEKSQAVAFWCDPISGHATLYWYRQILGQGPELLVQFQDESVVDDSQLPKDRFSAERLKGVDSTLKIQPAELGDSAMYLCATDPATGLYGYTFGSGTRLTVV.

The chain joins TRBV6-5 to TRBJ2-5; 8 bases fit TRBD2. J was trimmed by 4 bases and V by 2 bases; bases with no gene match: 3. Germline CDR1 and CDR2: MNHEY and SVGAGI. CDR3 size: 14 residues. CDR3 coding DNA: TGTGCCAGCAGTTACGGGGCGGGGGGAGAGACCCAGTACTTC. Translated: CASSYGAGGETQYF.

The V gene is TRBV25-1, the J gene TRBJ1-2; D may be TRBD1 (6 bases). The V end lost 1 base, the J end lost 4 bases, and 13 bases lay between the germline ends. The germline gives CDR1 MGHDK, CDR2 SYGVNS. The CDR3 has 15 residues. CDR3 nucleotides: TGTGCCAGCAGTGAATGGGCGGGGGGCCCCTATGGCTACACCTTC. It translates to CASSEWAGGPYGYTF.

The V gene is TRBV9, the J gene TRBJ2-7; perhaps TRBD1 as D (5 bases). V gave up 2 bases and J gave up 6 bases, with 18 bases separating them. CDR1 and CDR2 (germline): SGDLS, YYNGEE. The CDR3 contains 15 residues. This CDR3 is CASSVWAQTGAEQYF. The DNA for the CDR3 is TGTGCCAGCAGCGTTTGGGCCCAAACAGGTGCCGAGCAGTACTTC.

The rearrangement links TRBV25-1 to TRBJ1-1; a weak D match, TRBD1 (6 bases). The CDR3 contains 12 residues. CDR1 and CDR2 (germline): MGHDK, SYGVNS. Trimming removed 6 bases from V and 4 bases from J, with 9 bases in between. As DNA, the CDR3 is TGTGCCAGCAGAGGGGGTGGCACTGAAGCTTTCTTT. Translated, it gives CASRGGGTEAFF.